This TCR beta chain was retrieved from a study of human T cells and chemical hapten exposure. This clonotype showed up just a few times. Its antigen is still unknown. Documented time point: pre-sensitization, week 0. Treatment meaning: therapeutic diphenylcyclopropenone sensitization with weekly scalp DPC. Study observations and caveats: Expanded TCRs created a significantly greater count of big CDR3 similarity clusters than controls did.

The ends were cut back, 2 bases at V and 6 bases at J, with 10 bases in the middle. CDR3 length: 13 residues. TCRdb recomputed calls from the RACE reads with MiXCR, one row per CDR3 protein. Found here are 60,000 to 80,000 distinct CDR3 sequences, around 7% of them singletons; the top ten hold over 1.5%. The V call is TRBV12-3 or TRBV12-4, the J call TRBJ1-1; D is undetermined. The sample in question was whole blood, obtained in connection with sensitization to the hapten diphenylcyclopropenone (DPC). The source of this sequence is a woman aged 25-40 years with alopecia areata. Some clones in this sample may be carry-over from other donors' samples. The CDR3 nucleotides are TGTGCCAGCAGTTTACTAGGGCCACCTGAAGCTTTCTTT. Translation: CASSLLGPPEAFF.